This TCR beta chain stems from a study of blood T cell repertoires in COVID-19. For the study at large: The analysed material was cDNA or gDNA that came from T cells, B-cell-depleted T cells, or PBMCs.

Assay: immunoSEQ multiplex PCR; the TCRdb copy retains only in-frame clones and omits some. The repertoire has approximately 470,000 clones, 87% of them found once; the top ten carry 0.7%. Adults between about 18 and 89 years of age took part from about 24 US areas. Recovered Cohort 3 donors showed two negative PCRs, clearance, or symptom resolution. V was pared by 7 bases and J by 0 bases, with 5 bases between. The CDR3 length is 12 residues. Looked up from germline, CDR1 is SGHDT and CDR2 is YYEEEE. This sequence was found in a woman between 18 and 30 years old who had recovered from COVID-19. Sequencing used PBMCs or T cells enriched from blood (not recorded which). This chain joins TRBV5-6 and TRBJ1-3, with D unclear. The chain's CDR3 is CASSRSGNTIYF. The CDR3 DNA reads TGTGCCAGCTCCCGCTCTGGAAACACCATATATTTT.